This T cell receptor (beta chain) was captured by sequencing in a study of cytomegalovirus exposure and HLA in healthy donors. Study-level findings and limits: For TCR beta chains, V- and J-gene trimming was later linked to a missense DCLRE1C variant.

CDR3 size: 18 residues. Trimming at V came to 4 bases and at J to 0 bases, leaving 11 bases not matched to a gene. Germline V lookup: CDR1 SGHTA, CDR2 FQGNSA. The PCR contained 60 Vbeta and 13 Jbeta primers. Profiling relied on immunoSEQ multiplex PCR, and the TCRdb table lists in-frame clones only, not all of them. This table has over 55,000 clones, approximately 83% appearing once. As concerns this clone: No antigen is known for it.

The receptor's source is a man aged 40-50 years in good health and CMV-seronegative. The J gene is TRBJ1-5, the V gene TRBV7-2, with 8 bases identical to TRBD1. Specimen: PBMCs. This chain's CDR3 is CASSSRGPGVNSNQPQHF. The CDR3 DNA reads TGTGCCAGCAGCTCCAGGGGGCCAGGGGTTAATAGCAATCAGCCCCAGCATTTT.